The rows below give T cell receptor beta chains drawn from one sample of a study of blood T cell repertoires in COVID-19. Clones were sequenced by immunoSEQ multiplex PCR, and TCRdb holds only the in-frame ones, with some missing. The top ten clones hold 0.7% to 0.95% of a sample with some 200,000 clones, less than 90% of them seen once. Sequencing used peripheral blood. Receptors were obtained from a woman aged 70 to 79 with acute or convalescent COVID-19. CDR3s include the opening cysteine and the closing phenylalanine or tryptophan. Each record gives: V gene, J gene, D gene, CDR3 DNA, CDR3 protein. A D gene is named only where the DNA matches it firmly.

TRBV2	TRBJ2-7	-	TGTGCCAGCAGTGAAAACAGGCTCCTGACCTACGAGCAGTACTTC	CASSENRLLTYEQYF
TRBV2	TRBJ1-2	-	TGTGCCAGCAGGCCGGGACAACTTAACTATGGCTACACCTTC	CASRPGQLNYGYTF
TRBV6-5	TRBJ2-1	TRBD1	TGTGCCAGCAGTCGACAGGGAGCCTACAATGAGCAGTTCTTC	CASSRQGAYNEQFF
TRBV6-5	TRBJ1-2	-	TGTGCCAGCACCGGAGGGCGCTATGGCTACACCTTC	CASTGGRYGYTF
TRBV6-5	TRBJ2-7	-	TGTGCCAGCCGCCACCGGGACAAGCAGTACTTC	CASRHRDKQYF
TRBV7-2	TRBJ2-7	TRBD2	TGTGCCAGCAGCTTAGGACTAGCGGGAGGCCTTACCTACGAGCAGTACTTC	CASSLGLAGGLTYEQYF
TRBV15	TRBJ1-2	-	TGTGCCACCAGCAGTGGAGGAACCTATGGCTACACCTTC	CATSSGGTYGYTF
TRBV7-9	TRBJ1-6	-	TGTGCCAGCACGACCGGGACTATGAGCTCCTATAATTCACCCCTCCACTTT	CASTTGTMSSYNSPLHF
TRBV5-4	TRBJ1-1	TRBD1	TGTGCCAGCAGCCGGGACAGGGACGAAGCTTTCTTT	CASSRDRDEAFF
TRBV6-5	TRBJ2-5	-	TGTGCCAGCCAGAGGGGGCGGGGAGAGACCCAGTACTTC	CASQRGRGETQYF
TRBV6-2/TRBV6-3	TRBJ2-5	TRBD2	TGTGCCAGCAGTTTTGGACTAGCGGGAGGAGGGCAGACCCAGTACTTC	CASSFGLAGGGQTQYF
TRBV27	TRBJ2-5	-	TGTGCCAGCAGGCCGGGACAAAGGGGATACCAAGAGACCCAGTACTTC	CASRPGQRGYQETQYF
TRBV5-1	TRBJ2-5	TRBD1	TGCGCCAGCAGCTTGATTCCAGGACAGGTAGAGACCCAGTACTTC	CASSLIPGQVETQYF
TRBV6-2/TRBV6-3	TRBJ1-2	TRBD1	TGTGCCAGCAGTCCAGACAGGGGCGGCTACACCTTC	CASSPDRGGYTF
TRBV18	TRBJ1-1	-	TGTGCCAGCTCACCACCGTCAGGGAACACTGAAGCTTTCTTT	CASSPPSGNTEAFF
TRBV10-3	TRBJ2-7	TRBD1	TGTGCCATCAGTTCCCGGGACAGAGCCTACGAGCAGTACTTC	CAISSRDRAYEQYF
TRBV7-2	TRBJ2-7	-	TGTGCCAGCAGCTTAGAAGGGGGTTTCGTCTACGAGCAGTACTTC	CASSLEGGFVYEQYF
TRBV6-5	TRBJ1-2	-	TGTGCCAGCAGTTTTTTCGACAGGCCCTATGGCTACACCTTC	CASSFFDRPYGYTF
TRBV11-3	TRBJ2-7	TRBD2	TGTGCCAGCAGCCCCGGGACTAGTATCGCCGAGCAGTACTTC	CASSPGTSIAEQYF
TRBV2	TRBJ2-1	TRBD1	TGTGCCAGCACGAAGGACAGGGGGGTTTTGGTGCAGTTCTTC	CASTKDRGVLVQFF
TRBV18	TRBJ2-4	TRBD1	TGTGCCAGCTCACCTACAGGGGGCGGACTAAACATTCAGTACTTC	CASSPTGGGLNIQYF
TRBV2	TRBJ1-1	TRBD1	TGTGCCAGCTATCCGGACAGGGCTTCGAGCACTGAAGCTTTCTTT	CASYPDRASSTEAFF
TRBV5-5	TRBJ2-2	TRBD2	TGTGCCAGCAGCTCTCAACTAGCGGGAGGTCTCGGGGAGCTGTTTTTT	CASSSQLAGGLGELFF
TRBV6-6	TRBJ1-2	-	TGTGCCAGCAGTTACTCCCCCTGGGCCCAAAACTATGGCTACACCTTC	CASSYSPWAQNYGYTF
TRBV18	TRBJ1-1	-	TGTGCCAGCTCCCCAGGGAGGGGTACTGAAGCTTTCTTT	CASSPGRGTEAFF
TRBV18	TRBJ2-3	-	TGTGCCAGCTCACTGTCCGGGACACAAATCGGGACGCAGTATTTT	CASSLSGTQIGTQYF